A single sample gave rise to the 8 T cell receptor beta chains below, sequenced in a study of HIV-infected patients and healthy controls. Reverse transcription used about 500 ng RNA and constant-region primers for alpha and beta. Separate chain-specific third strand synthesis with multiplexing indices produced the alpha and beta libraries. TCRdb used MiXCR to reprocess the 5' RACE reads, holding one entry per CDR3 protein. The profile shows approximately 3,800 distinct CDR3 sequences, about 9.1% of them singletons. Antiretroviral therapy had run roughly three months, about 14 weeks, before follow-up blood collection. The repertoire came from unfractionated whole blood and reflected all unsorted peripheral T cells. Source: blood, taken during antiretroviral therapy. These receptors all come from an adult with HIV infection.

A few counts support this clonotype. The chain has TRBV6-2 or TRBV6-3 and TRBJ2-3; 11 bases align to TRBD2. J was trimmed by 1 base and V by 2 bases; bases with no gene match: 5. Germline V gene sequence: CDR1 MNHEY, CDR2 SVGEGT. The CDR3 has 17 residues. CDR3 in DNA: TGTGCCAGCAGTTACCTTAGCGGGGGGGCCGGCACAGATACGCAGTATTTT. It specifies CASSYLSGGAGTDTQYF.

This clonotype was counted many times. The chain links TRBV5-8 to TRBJ1-6; D gene ambiguous. This CDR3 is 11 amino acids long. Germline CDR1 SGHTS, CDR2 YDEGEE. Between the trimmed V and J ends, which lost 0 bases and 13 bases, there was a span of 5 bases. CDR3 sequence (DNA): TGTGCCAGCAGCTTGGCCACCCCCCTCCACTTT. This translates into CASSLATPLHF.

This chain joins TRBV29-1 and TRBJ2-3; D is unclear. The CDR3 consists of 11 residues. Trimming pared 4 bases from V and 0 bases from J, leaving 2 bases between. The germline gives CDR1 SQVTM, CDR2 ANQGSEA. CDR3 nucleotide sequence: TGCAGCGTTGCAAGCACAGATACGCAGTATTTT. Amino acids: CSVASTDTQYF.

This clonotype is classed as medium-sized. The chain couples TRBV11-2 to TRBJ2-5; 8 bases are shared with TRBD1. CDR1 is SGHAT, CDR2 FQNNGV, per germline. V shed 5 bases and J 2 bases; nucleotides not matched to a gene: 10. This CDR3 is 16 amino acids long. The CDR3 loop is CASSPRTGLGQETQYF. CDR3 in DNA: TGTGCCAGCAGCCCGCGGACAGGGTTGGGACAAGAGACCCAGTACTTC.

This clonotype occurred many times. This chain links TRBV3-1 with TRBJ2-3; 9 bases line up with TRBD2. The V gene's germline CDR1 is LGHDT and CDR2 YNNKEL (reference sequence). This CDR3 has 16 residues. Losses at the gene ends were 0 bases for V and 3 bases for J; bases not matched to a gene: 4. CDR3 DNA: TGTGCCAGCAGCCAAGAAAGCGGGGGGCGAACAGATACGCAGTATTTT. This codes for CASSQESGGRTDTQYF.

This clonotype was observed at least ten times. The rearrangement links TRBV20-1 to TRBJ2-3; unclear D gene. The CDR3 runs 14 residues. Germline V CDR1 and CDR2: DFQATT, SNEGSKA (reference sequence). This chain's CDR3 is CSALSPVPTDTQYF. As DNA, the CDR3 is TGCAGCGCCCTTTCCCCGGTGCCCACAGATACGCAGTATTTT.

This clonotype was picked up a small number of times. V and J are TRBV27 and TRBJ2-3; TRBD2 matches at 12 bases. The ends lost 2 bases at V and 4 bases at J; junction bases unmatched: 10. The germline V gene encodes CDR1 MNHEY and CDR2 SMNVEV (reference sequence). The CDR3 has 18 residues. The CDR3 loop reads CASSLGLAGGPGADTQYF. CDR3 sequence (DNA): TGTGCCAGCAGTTTAGGGCTAGCGGGGGGGCCCGGAGCAGATACGCAGTATTTT.

This clonotype was picked up a small number of times. The chain links TRBV4-3 to TRBJ2-2; D not certain. The CDR3 runs to 15 residues. Germline V gives CDR1 LGHNA, CDR2 YSLEER. V shed 1 base and J shed 3 bases, with 9 bases lying between them. Here the CDR3 DNA reads TGCGCCAGCAGCCAAGTGCTCGGCTACACCGGGGAGCTGTTTTTT. Amino acids: CASSQVLGYTGELFF.